This TCR beta chain was sequenced for a study of OX40 agonist ivuxolimab in advanced cancers. With respect to the entire study: Ivuxolimab was a fully human IgG2 agonistic monoclonal antibody targeting the costimulatory receptor OX40 (CD134). Intravenous ivuxolimab was administered to patients every 2 weeks at six dose levels: 0.01, 0.1, 0.3, 1.5, 3 and 10 mg/kg. A male proportion of nearly 85% and a mean age of approximately 62 years, ranging from 23 to 79, were recorded for the dose-escalation cohort. Of the approximately 54 dose-escalation patients, hepatocellular carcinoma was present in 19, melanoma in approximately 15, renal cell carcinoma in 9 and head and neck cancer in 9. The purpose of peripheral TCRbeta sequencing was to test whether ivuxolimab changed TCR sequence diversity and led to clonal T-cell expansion. Patients were allowed to have had prior anti-PD-1, anti-PD-L1 or anti-CTLA-4 therapy, and about 40% of the dose-escalation patients had been treated with checkpoint inhibitors. Three dose-escalation patients achieved partial responses, one with hepatocellular carcinoma and two with cutaneous melanoma. The paper describes the monotherapy dose-escalation part (N ≈ 52 patients) of the phase I trial of ivuxolimab.

CDR1 and CDR2 (SNHLY, FYNNEI) derive from the germline V gene. From cysteine to phenylalanine, the CDR3 is 16 amino acids long. CDR3 DNA only is kept here, 48 bases in frame from base 1. V is shortened by 7 bases, J by 1 base, and the region joining them spans 17 bases. What the work shows at the level of the full study, not this receptor alone: Low levels of normalized T-cell clonal expansion were also seen in some patients who did not respond. Partial responders in the 0.1-3.0 mg/kg groups had among the lowest normalized peripheral clonal expansion, especially among CD8+ T cells. The antigen specificity of the clonally expanded peripheral T cells was not determined. At doses from 0.1 to 3.0 mg/kg, clonal expansion was seen in both CD4+ and CD8+ blood T cells between baseline and week 6. On average, CD8+ T cells showed more expanded clones than CD4+ T cells after ivuxolimab.

Genomic DNA was isolated from the sorted cells so that the TCRbeta CDR3 region could be sequenced. The immunoSEQ Assay was used for sequencing of TCRbeta CDR3 regions. Drawn from immuneACCESS, this table holds only the in-frame rearrangements with V and J called that TCRdb kept. Clones are partly lost; checked studies trace under half to an unresolved V gene and leave the rest unexplained. In all, the sample holds roughly 79,000 clones, and about 90% of those were seen once. Clones ranked in the top ten supply around 1.5% of the sample. About this clone: Its specific antigen is unknown. No qualities accompany the bases; no much larger clone lies one base away.

The trial excluded patients who had a history of autoimmune disease or were on systemic immunosuppression. Peripheral blood for TCR sequencing was collected from all dose cohorts at baseline, on cycle 4 day 1, and on cycle 7 day 1. The samples were drawn from a first-in-human, open-label, multicenter phase I dose-escalation trial of ivuxolimab. Adults with locally advanced or metastatic melanoma, renal cell, hepatocellular, or head and neck squamous cell carcinoma were enrolled in the trial. CD4+ and CD8+ T cells were sorted separately from peripheral blood before TCR sequencing. The chain couples TRBV2 to TRBJ1-5, with a weak D call of TRBD1 (6 bases match). The sample was CD4+ or CD8+ T cells sorted from blood, taken in a trial of the OX40 agonist ivuxolimab. The clonotype was recovered from an adult with an advanced solid tumor such as melanoma, head and neck, liver or kidney cancer. The sequenced DNA: TGTGCCAGCACCGAGGGGGGGGCGCGCAGCAATCAGCCCCAGCATTTT. This encodes CASTEGGARSNQPQHF.